This T cell receptor (beta chain) originates from a study of OX40 agonist ivuxolimab in advanced cancers. At the level of the study: Age averaged about 66 years (range about 20 to 79), and roughly 82% were male. Treatment received earlier with anti-PD-1, anti-PD-L1 or anti-CTLA-4 agents was allowed, and under 50% had some.

Findings of the study overall: Mean expanded clone counts were higher in CD8+ than CD4+ T cells.

Turning to this clone: Its antigen is unknown.

Trimming left V 0 bases short and J 4 bases short, with 3 bases between. This CDR3 comprises 12 residues. Germline V gives CDR1 SGHTA, CDR2 FQGNSA. The protocol was immunoSEQ multiplex PCR, while the TCRdb copy is restricted to in-frame clones and leaves out a portion. The sample yields about 77,000 clones, 80% to 90% seen once. Peripheral blood came from all dose cohorts at three timepoints. This sequence was found in an adult with an advanced solid tumor such as melanoma, head and neck, liver or kidney cancer. The V and J genes are TRBV7-2 and TRBJ2-5; D ambiguous. The material sequenced was CD4+ or CD8+ T cells sorted from blood, taken in a trial of the OX40 agonist ivuxolimab. The chain's CDR3 is CASSLAVETQYF. CDR3 sequence (DNA): TGTGCCAGCAGCTTAGCGGTAGAGACCCAGTACTTC.